This TCR beta chain was retrieved from a study of T cells after yellow fever vaccination. Across the study: Fractions containing few cells were prepared with SMART-Seq v4 Ultra Low Input.

The ends were cut back, 1 base at V and 3 bases at J, with 8 bases in the middle. The length of the CDR3 is 13 residues. The V gene's germline CDR1 is SGHRS and CDR2 YFSETQ. TCRdb re-derived calls from the 5' RACE reads in MiXCR, one entry per CDR3 protein. The profile covers fewer than 350,000 distinct CDR3 sequences, with around 4.5% appearing a single time and approximately 20% taken by the ten largest. Regarding this clonotype: The antigen is not known. Given a much more abundant clone one base away, this may be a read error. The CDR3 ends on some other residue instead of the conserved phenylalanine or tryptophan, so this is likely a read error.

Overall study results and limits: Though it reached lower strength, the secondary response hit its peak faster, day 5 versus 15. Post-booster reappearance was seen for most primary-vaccination clones (nearly 97% CD4, 88% CD8).

The sequence came from a man aged 18-30 years who received the YFV17D yellow fever vaccine. This material consisted of PBMCs, taken 15 days after the yellow fever booster vaccination. The chain recombines TRBV5-1 with TRBJ2-7; TRBD2 is a possible D gene (5 bases). The CDR3 nucleotides are TGCGCCAGCAGCTTGCAAGAGGGCTACGAGCAGTACTTG. This codes for CASSLQEGYEQYL.